The source of this T cell receptor (beta chain) is a study of beta chain features in type 1 diabetes. Study-level results: The question of HLA type influencing TCRB rearrangement was one that remained unresolved here. Researchers report that Type 1 diabetes patients had moderately but significantly shorter TCRB CDR3s across all four CD4+ subsets.

Reverse transcribing all isolated RNA meant expressed TCRB transcripts were sequenced. The assay was immunoSEQ multiplex PCR, and TCRdb's table has in-frame clones only and misses some. The profile shows a few hundred thousand clones, approximately 13% of them singletons. This clone was observed a handful of times. The target antigen is unknown. Germline-derived CDR1 and CDR2 are SGHAT and FQNNGV. Trimming at V came to 5 bases and at J to 0 bases, leaving 3 bases not matched to a gene. CDR3 length equals 14 residues. The V call is TRBV11-2, the J call TRBJ1-1, with 7 positions matching TRBD1. This sequence was found in a man in his thirties or forties with type 1 diabetes. The sequencing input was naive CD4+ T cells from blood. CDR3 protein: CASSQQGMNTEAFF. The CDR3 bases are TGTGCCAGCAGCCAACAGGGGATGAACACTGAAGCTTTCTTT.